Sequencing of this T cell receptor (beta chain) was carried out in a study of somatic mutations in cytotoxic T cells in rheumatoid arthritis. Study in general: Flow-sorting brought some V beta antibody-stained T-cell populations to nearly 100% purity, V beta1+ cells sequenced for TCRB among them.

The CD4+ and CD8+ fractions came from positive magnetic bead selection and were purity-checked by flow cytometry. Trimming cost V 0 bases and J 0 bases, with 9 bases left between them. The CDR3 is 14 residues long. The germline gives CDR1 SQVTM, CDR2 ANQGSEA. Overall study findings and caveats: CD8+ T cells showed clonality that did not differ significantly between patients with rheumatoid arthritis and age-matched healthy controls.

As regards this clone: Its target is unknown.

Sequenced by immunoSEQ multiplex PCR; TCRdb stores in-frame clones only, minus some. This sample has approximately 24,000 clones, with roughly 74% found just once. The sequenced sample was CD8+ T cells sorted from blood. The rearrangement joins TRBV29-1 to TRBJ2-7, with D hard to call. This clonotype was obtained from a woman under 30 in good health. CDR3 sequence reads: CSVEDGDSSYEQYF. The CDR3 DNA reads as TGCAGCGTTGAAGATGGGGATAGCTCCTACGAGCAGTACTTC.